This T cell receptor (beta chain) was sequenced for a study of cytomegalovirus exposure and HLA in healthy donors. The PCR used 60 Vbeta and 13 Jbeta primers. The repertoire was sequenced with immunoSEQ multiplex PCR; TCRdb's copy has only in-frame clones and lacks some. The data contain some 70,000 clones, roughly 79% of them singletons. The CDR3 is 15 residues long. V lost 4 bases, J lost 5 bases, and 18 bases lay in between. Per the germline V gene, CDR1 is SGHNT and CDR2 is YYREEE (reference sequence). This clone has only one observation. Nominal health characterized the donors when sampled, though unrecorded immune exposures were likely.

Source material: PBMCs. The chain links TRBV5-4 to TRBJ2-5, with a possible D match to TRBD1 (5 bases). This TCR came from a man aged 50-60 years in good health and CMV-seronegative. Here the CDR3 DNA reads TGTGCCAGCAGCCCTCTGGGGCGTGGCAGGGAGACCCAGTACTTC. Protein: CASSPLGRGRETQYF. Together with reference TRBV5-4 and TRBJ2-5, the CDR3 gives the full variable domain: ETGVTQSPTHLIKTRGQQVTLRCSSQSGHNTVSWYQQALGQGPQFIFQYYREEENGRGNFPPRFSGLQFPNYSSELNVNALELDDSALYLCASSPLGRGRETQYFGPGTRLLVL.